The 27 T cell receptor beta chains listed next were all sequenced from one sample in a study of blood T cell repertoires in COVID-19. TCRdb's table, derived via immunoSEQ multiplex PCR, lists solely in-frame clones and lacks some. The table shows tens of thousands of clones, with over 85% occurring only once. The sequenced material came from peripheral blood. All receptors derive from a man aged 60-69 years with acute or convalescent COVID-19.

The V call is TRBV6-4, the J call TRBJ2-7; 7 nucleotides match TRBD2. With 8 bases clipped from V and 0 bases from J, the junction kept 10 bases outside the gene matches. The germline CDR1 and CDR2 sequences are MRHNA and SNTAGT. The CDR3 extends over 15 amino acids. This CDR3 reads CASGPRASGSYEQYF. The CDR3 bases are TGTGCCAGCGGCCCTCGGGCTAGCGGCTCCTACGAGCAGTACTTC.

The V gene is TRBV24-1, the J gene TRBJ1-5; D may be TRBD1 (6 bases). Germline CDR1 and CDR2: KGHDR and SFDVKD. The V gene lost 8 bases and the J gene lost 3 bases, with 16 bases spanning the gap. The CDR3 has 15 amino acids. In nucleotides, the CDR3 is TGTGCCACCAATTGCTACCGGGACACCAATCAGCCCCAGCATTTT. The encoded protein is CATNCYRDTNQPQHF.

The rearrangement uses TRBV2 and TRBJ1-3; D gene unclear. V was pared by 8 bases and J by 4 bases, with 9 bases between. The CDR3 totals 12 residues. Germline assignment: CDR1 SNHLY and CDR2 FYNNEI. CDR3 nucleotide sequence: TGTGCCAGCCGAGAGACAGGAAACACCATATATTTT. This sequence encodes CASRETGNTIYF.

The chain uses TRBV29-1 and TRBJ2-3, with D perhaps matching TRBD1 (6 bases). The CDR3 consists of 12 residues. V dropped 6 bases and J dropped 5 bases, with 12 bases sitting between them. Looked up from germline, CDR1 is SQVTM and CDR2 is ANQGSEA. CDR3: CSVAQGGDTQYF. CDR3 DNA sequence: TGCAGCGTAGCTCAAGGGGGAGATACGCAGTATTTT.

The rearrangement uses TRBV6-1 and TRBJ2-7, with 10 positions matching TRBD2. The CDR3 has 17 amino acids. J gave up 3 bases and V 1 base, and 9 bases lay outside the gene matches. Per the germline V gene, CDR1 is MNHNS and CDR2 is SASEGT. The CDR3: CASSEVTRTSGDYEQYF. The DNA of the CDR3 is TGTGCCAGCAGTGAAGTAACTAGGACTAGCGGAGACTACGAGCAGTACTTC.

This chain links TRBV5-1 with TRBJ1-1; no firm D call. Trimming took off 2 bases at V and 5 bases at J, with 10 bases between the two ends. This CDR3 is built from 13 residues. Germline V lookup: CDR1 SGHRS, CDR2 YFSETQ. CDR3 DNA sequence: TGCGCCAGCAGCTTAGGCGGAGAGACTGAAGCTTTCTTT. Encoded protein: CASSLGGETEAFF.

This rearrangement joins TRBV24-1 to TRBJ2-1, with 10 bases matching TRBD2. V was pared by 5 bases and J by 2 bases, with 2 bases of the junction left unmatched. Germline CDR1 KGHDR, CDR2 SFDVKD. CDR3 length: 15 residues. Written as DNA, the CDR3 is TGTGCCACCAGTGGGAGCGGGGGGGCCTACAATGAGCAGTTCTTC. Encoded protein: CATSGSGGAYNEQFF.

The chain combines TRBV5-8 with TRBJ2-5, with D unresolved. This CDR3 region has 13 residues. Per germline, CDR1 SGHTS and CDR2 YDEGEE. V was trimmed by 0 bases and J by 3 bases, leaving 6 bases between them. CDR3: CASSLDGKETQYF. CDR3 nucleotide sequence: TGTGCCAGCAGCTTGGACGGTAAAGAGACCCAGTACTTC.

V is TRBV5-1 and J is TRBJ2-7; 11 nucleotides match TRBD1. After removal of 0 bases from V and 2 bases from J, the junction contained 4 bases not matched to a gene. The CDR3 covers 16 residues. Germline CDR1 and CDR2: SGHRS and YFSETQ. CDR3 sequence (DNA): TGCGCCAGCAGCTTGGGGACAGGGGGCCTCACCTACGAGCAGTACTTC. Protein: CASSLGTGGLTYEQYF.

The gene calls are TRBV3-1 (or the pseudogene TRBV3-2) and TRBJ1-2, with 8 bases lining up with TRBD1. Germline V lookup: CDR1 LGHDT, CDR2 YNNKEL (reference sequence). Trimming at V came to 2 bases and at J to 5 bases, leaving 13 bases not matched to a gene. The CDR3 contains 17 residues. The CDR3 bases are TGTGCCAGCAGCCAACTCGGGACAGGTCCTTTGGGGTATGGCTACACCTTC. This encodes CASSQLGTGPLGYGYTF.

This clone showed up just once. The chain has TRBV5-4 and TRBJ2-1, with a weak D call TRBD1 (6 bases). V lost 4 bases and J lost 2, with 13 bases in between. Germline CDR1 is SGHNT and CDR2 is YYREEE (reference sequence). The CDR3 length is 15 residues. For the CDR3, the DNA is TGTGCCAGCAGCGAACAGGGAAACGCCTACAATGAGCAGTTCTTC. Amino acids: CASSEQGNAYNEQFF.

The CDR3 DNA reads as TGTGCCAGCAGCGCGCGGGCCACTGAAGCTTTCTTT. As protein: CASSARATEAFF. The rearrangement joins TRBV7-9 to TRBJ1-1; D gene ambiguous. The CDR3 contains 12 residues. Trimming left V 5 bases short and J 4 bases short, with 8 bases between. CDR1 is SEHNR and CDR2 is FQNEAQ in the germline V gene (reference sequence).

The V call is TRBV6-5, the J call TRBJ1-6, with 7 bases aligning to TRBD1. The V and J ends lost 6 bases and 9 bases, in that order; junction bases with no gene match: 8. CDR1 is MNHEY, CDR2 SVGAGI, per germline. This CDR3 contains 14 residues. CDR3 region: CASRAGTEGSPLHF. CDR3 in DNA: TGTGCCAGCAGGGCCGGGACAGAAGGTTCACCCCTCCACTTT.

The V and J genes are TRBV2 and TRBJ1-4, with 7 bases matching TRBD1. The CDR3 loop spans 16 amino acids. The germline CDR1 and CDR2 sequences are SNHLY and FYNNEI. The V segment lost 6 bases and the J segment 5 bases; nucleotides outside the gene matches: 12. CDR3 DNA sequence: TGTGCCAGCAGAATGGGACAGAGGATATACAATGAAAAACTGTTTTTT. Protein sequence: CASRMGQRIYNEKLFF.

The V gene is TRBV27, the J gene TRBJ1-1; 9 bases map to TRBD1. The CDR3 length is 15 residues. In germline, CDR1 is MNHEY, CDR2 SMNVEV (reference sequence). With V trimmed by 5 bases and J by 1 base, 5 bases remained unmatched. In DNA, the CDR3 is TGTGCCAGCAGTGACCCGACAGGGGGGAACACTGAAGCTTTCTTT. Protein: CASSDPTGGNTEAFF.

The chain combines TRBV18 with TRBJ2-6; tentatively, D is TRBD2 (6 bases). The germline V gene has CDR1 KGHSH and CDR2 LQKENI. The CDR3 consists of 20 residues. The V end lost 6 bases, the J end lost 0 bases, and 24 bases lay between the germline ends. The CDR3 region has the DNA TGTGCCAGCTCTTCAAACCAGGGTAGGGCCGGGAGCTCTGGGGCCAACGTCCTGACTTTC. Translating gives CASSSNQGRAGSSGANVLTF.

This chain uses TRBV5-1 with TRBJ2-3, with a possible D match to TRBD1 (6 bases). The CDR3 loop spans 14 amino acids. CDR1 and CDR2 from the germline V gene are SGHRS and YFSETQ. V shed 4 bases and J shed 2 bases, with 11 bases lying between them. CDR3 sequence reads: CASSQGHTTDTQYF. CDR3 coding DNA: TGCGCCAGCAGCCAGGGACATACCACAGATACGCAGTATTTT.

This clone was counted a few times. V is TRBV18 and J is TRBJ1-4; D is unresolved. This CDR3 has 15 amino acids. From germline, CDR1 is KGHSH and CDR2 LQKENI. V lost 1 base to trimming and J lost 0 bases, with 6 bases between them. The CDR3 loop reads CASSPRVATNEKLFF. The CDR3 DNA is TGTGCCAGCTCACCACGCGTAGCAACTAATGAAAAACTGTTTTTT. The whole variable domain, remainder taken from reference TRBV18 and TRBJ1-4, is NAGVMQNPRHLVRRRGQEARLRCSPMKGHSHVYWYRQLPEEGLKFMVYLQKENIIDESGMPKERFSAEFPKEGPSILRIQQVVRGDSAAYFCASSPRVATNEKLFFGSGTQLSVL.

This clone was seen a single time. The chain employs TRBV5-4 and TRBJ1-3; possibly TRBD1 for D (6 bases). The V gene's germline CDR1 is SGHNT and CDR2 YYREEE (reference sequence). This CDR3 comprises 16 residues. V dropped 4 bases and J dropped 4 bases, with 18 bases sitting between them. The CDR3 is CASSPELGARGNTIYF. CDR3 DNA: TGTGCCAGCAGCCCTGAGTTGGGGGCTCGGGGAAACACCATATATTTT.

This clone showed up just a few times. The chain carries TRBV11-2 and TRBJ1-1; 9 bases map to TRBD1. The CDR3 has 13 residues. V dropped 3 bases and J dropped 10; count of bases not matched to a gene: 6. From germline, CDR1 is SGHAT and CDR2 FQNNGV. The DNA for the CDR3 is TGTGCCAGCAGCTTTACAGGGGGCAGGTTAGCTTTCTTT. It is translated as CASSFTGGRLAFF.

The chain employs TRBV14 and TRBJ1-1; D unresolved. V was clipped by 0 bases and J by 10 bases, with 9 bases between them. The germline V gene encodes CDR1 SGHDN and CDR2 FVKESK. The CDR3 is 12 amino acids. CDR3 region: CASSQEVGRAFF. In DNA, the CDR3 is TGTGCCAGCAGCCAAGAGGTGGGGAGAGCTTTCTTT.

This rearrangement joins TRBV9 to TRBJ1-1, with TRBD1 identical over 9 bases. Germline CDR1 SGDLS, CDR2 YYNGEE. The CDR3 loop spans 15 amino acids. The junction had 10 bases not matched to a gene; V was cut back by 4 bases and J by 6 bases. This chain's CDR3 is CASSKGQGVRAEAFF. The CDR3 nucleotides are TGTGCCAGCAGCAAGGGACAGGGAGTACGTGCTGAAGCTTTCTTT.

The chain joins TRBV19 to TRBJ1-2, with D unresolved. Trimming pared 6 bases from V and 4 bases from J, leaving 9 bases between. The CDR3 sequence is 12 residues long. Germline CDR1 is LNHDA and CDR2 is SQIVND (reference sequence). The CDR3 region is CASRQTLYGYTF. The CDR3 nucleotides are TGTGCCAGTAGACAGACCCTCTATGGCTACACCTTC.

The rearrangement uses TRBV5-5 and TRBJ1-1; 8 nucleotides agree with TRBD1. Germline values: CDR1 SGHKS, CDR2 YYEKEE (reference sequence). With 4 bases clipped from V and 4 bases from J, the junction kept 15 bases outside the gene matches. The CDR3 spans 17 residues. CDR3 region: CASSIGQGDIWSTEAFF. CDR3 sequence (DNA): TGTGCCAGCAGCATAGGACAGGGTGATATTTGGAGCACTGAAGCTTTCTTT.

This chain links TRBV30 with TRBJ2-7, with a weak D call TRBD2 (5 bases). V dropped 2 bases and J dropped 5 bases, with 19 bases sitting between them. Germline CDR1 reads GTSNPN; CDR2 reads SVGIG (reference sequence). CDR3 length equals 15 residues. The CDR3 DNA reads TGTGCCTGGAGTTTAGGAGGCCCCAAGGCCCACGAGCAGTACTTC. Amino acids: CAWSLGGPKAHEQYF.

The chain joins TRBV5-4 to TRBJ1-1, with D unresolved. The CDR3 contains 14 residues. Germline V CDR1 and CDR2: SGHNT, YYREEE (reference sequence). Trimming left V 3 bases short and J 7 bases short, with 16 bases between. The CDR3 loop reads CASSSGADRGEAFF. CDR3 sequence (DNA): TGTGCCAGCAGCTCTGGCGCGGACCGGGGTGAAGCTTTCTTT.

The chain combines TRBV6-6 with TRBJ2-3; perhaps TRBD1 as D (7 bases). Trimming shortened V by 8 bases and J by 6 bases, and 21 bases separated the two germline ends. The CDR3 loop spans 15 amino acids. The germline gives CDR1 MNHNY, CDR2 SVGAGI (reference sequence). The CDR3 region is CASVLGGQTTDTQYF. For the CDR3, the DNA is TGTGCCAGCGTCCTGGGGGGACAGACGACGGATACGCAGTATTTT.